The T cell receptor beta chain described here comes from a study of response to subunit inactivated influenza vaccine. The table lists this clonotype with a few counts. Its antigen is undetermined. CDR1 is SGHTA and CDR2 is FQGNSA in the germline V gene. V lost 1 base to trimming and J lost 3 bases; unmatched junction nucleotides: 8. The CDR3 is made up of 16 amino acids. Broader study findings: Each seasonal influenza vaccination recruits few new T cells, the authors suggested.

Via MiXCR, TCRdb re-called the RT-PCR reads, giving one row per CDR3 protein. The sample shows 800,000 to 1,000,000 distinct CDR3 sequences, approximately 21% of them seen only once. This receptor was obtained from a man aged 50-59 years who received an inactivated influenza vaccine. Material: PBMCs from blood, obtained 5 days after vaccination. This rearrangement joins TRBV7-2 to TRBJ2-7; the match to TRBD2 covers 8 bases. In nucleotides, the CDR3 is TGTGCCAGCAGCTTAGTTTTCCTAGCGGGTGACTACGAGCAGTACTTC. Translating gives CASSLVFLAGDYEQYF.